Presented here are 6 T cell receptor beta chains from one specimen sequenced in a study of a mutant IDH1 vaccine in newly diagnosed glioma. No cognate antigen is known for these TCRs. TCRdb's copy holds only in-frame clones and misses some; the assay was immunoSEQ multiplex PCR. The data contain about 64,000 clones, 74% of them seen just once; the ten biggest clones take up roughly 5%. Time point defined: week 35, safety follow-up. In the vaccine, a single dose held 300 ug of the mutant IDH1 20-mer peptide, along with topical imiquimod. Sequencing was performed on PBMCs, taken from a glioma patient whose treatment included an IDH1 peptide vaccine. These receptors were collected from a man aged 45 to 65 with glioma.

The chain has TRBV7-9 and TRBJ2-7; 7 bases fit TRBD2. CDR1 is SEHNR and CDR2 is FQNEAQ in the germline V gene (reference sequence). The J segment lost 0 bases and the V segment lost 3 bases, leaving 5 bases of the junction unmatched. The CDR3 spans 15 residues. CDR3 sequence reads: CASSLSGGFSYEQYF. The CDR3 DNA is TGTGCCAGCAGCTTGTCGGGGGGATTCTCCTACGAGCAGTACTTC.

CDR3 region: CASSSRAGEGYTF. DNA for the CDR3: TGTGCCAGCAGCTCCCGGGCAGGGGAAGGCTACACCTTC. The chain recombines TRBV5-6 with TRBJ1-2; possible D gene TRBD1, 6 bases. Germline loops: CDR1 SGHDT, CDR2 YYEEEE. V dropped 3 bases and J dropped 8 bases, with 14 bases sitting between them. This CDR3 is built from 13 residues.

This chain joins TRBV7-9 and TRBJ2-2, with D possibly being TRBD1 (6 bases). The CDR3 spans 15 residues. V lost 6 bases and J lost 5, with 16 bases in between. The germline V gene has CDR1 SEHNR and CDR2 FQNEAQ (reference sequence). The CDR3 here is CASSPGLGATGELFF. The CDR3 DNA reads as TGTGCCAGCAGTCCCGGGTTGGGGGCTACCGGGGAGCTGTTTTTT.

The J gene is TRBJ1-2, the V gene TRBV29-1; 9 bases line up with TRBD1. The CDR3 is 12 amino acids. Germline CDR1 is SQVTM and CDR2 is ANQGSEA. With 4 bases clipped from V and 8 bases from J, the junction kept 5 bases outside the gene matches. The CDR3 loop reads CSVGGDREGYTF. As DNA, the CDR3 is TGCAGCGTTGGTGGGGACAGGGAAGGCTACACCTTC.

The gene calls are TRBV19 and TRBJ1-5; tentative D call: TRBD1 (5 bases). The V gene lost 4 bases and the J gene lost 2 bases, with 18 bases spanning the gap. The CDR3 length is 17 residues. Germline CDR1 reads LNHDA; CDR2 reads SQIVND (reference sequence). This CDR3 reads CASSSGHGGIGNQPQHF. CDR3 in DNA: TGTGCCAGTAGTAGCGGACACGGGGGGATCGGCAATCAGCCCCAGCATTTT. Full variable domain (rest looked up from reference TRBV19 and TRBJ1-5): DGGITQSPKYLFRKEGQNVTLSCEQNLNHDAMYWYRQDPGQGLRLIYYSQIVNDFQKGDIAEGYSVSREKKESFPLTVTSAQKNPTAFYLCASSSGHGGIGNQPQHFGDGTRLSIL.

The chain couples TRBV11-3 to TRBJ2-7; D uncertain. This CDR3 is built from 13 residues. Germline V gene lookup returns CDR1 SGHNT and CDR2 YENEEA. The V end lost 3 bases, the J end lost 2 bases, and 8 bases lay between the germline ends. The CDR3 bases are TGTGCCAGCAGCTTGGGGAATACCTACGAGCAGTACTTC. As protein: CASSLGNTYEQYF.